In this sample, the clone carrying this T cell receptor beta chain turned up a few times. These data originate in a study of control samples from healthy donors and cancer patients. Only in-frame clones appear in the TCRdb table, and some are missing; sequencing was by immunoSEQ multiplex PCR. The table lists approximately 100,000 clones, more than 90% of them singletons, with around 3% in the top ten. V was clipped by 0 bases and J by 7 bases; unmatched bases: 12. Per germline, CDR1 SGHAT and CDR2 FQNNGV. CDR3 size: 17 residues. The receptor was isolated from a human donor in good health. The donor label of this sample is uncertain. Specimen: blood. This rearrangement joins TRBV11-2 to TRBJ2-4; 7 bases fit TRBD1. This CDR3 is CASSLEYGPGGSNIQYF. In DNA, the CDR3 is TGTGCCAGCAGCTTAGAGTATGGGCCAGGGGGTTCGAACATTCAGTACTTC.